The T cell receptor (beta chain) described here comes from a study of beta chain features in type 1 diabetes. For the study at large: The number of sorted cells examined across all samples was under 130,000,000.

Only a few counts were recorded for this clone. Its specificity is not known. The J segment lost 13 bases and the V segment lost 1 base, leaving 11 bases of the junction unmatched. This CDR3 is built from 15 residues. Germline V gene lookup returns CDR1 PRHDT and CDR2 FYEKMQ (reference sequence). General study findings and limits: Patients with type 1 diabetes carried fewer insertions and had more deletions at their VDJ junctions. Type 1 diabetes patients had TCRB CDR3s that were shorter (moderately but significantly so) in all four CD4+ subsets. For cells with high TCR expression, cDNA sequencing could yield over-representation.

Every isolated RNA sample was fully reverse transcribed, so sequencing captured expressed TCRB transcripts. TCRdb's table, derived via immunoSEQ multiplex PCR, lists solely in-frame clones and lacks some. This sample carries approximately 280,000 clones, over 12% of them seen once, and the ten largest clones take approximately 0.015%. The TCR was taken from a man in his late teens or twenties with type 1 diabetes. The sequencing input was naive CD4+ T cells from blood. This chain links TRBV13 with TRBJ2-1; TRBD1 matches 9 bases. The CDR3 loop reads CASSLVPGQGWPQFF. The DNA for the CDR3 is TGTGCCAGCAGCTTAGTACCAGGACAGGGGTGGCCACAGTTCTTC.